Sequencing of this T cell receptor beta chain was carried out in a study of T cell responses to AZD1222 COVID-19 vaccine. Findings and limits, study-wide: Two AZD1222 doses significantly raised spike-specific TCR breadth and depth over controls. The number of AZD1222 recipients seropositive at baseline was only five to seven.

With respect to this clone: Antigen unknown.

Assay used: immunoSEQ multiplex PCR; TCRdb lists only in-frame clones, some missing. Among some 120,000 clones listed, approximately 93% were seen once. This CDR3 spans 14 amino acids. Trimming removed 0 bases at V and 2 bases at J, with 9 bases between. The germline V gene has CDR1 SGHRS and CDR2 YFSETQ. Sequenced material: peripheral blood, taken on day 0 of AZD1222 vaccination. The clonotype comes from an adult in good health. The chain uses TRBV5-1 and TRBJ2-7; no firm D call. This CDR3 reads CASSLAGGAYEQYF. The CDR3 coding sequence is TGCGCCAGCAGCTTGGCCGGTGGGGCCTACGAGCAGTACTTC.